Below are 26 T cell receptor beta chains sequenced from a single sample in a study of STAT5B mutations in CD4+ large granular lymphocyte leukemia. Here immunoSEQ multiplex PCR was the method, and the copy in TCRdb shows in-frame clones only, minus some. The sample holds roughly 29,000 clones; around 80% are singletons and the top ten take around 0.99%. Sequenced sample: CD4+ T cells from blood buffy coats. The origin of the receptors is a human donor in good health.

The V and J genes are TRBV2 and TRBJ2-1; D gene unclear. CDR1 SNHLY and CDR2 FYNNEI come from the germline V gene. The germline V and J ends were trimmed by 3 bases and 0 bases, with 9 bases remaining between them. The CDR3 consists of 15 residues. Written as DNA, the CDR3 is TGTGCCAGCAGTGAGGAGAACTTCTCCTACAATGAGCAGTTCTTC. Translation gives CASSEENFSYNEQFF.

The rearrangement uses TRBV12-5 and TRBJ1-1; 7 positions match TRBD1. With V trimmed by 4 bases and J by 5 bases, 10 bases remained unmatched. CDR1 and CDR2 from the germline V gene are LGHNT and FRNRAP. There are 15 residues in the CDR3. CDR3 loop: CASGWNRGTRTEAFF. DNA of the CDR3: TGTGCTAGTGGTTGGAACAGGGGAACGAGGACTGAAGCTTTCTTT. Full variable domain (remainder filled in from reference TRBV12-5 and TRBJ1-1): DARVTQTPRHKVTEMGQEVTMRCQPILGHNTVFWYRQTMMQGLELLAYFRNRAPLDDSGMPKDRFSAEMPDATLATLKIQPSEPRDSAVYFCASGWNRGTRTEAFFGQGTRLTVV.

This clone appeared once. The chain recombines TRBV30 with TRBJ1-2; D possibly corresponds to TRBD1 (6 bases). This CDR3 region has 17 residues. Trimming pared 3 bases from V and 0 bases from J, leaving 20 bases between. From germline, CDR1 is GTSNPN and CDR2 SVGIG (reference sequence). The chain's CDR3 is CAWRDKQGHRANYGYTF. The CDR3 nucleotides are TGTGCCTGGAGAGATAAACAGGGTCATAGGGCTAACTATGGCTACACCTTC.

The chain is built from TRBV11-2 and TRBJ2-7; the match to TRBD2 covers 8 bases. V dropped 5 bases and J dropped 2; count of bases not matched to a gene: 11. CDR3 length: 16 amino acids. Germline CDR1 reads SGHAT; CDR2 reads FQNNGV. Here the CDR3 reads CASSPRSSGITYEQYF. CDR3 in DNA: TGTGCCAGCAGCCCCCGGAGTAGCGGGATAACCTACGAGCAGTACTTC.

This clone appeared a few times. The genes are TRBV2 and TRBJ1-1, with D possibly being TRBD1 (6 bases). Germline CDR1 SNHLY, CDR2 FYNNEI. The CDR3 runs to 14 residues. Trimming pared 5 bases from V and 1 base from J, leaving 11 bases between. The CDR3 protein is CASSFDRPNTEAFF. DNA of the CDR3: TGTGCCAGCAGTTTCGACAGGCCGAACACTGAAGCTTTCTTT.

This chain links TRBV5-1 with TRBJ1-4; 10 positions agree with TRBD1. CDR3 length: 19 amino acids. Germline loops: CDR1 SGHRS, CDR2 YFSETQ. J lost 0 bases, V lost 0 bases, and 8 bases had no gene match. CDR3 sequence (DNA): TGCGCCAGCAGCTTGGGGTTTAAAGGACAGGGGGCAACTAATGAAAAACTGTTTTTT. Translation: CASSLGFKGQGATNEKLFF.

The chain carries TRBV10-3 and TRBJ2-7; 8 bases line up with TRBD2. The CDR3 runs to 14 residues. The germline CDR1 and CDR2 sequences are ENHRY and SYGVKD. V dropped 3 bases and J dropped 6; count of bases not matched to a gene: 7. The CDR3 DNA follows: TGTGCCATCAGTGATACTAGCGGTTATCTCGAGCAGTACTTC. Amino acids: CAISDTSGYLEQYF.

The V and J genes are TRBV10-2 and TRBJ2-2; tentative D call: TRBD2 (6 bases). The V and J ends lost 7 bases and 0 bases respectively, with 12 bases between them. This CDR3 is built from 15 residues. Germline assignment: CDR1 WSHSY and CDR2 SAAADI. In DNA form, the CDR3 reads TGCGCCAGCATCCCGGGGGACGCGAACACCGGGGAGCTGTTTTTT. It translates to CASIPGDANTGELFF.

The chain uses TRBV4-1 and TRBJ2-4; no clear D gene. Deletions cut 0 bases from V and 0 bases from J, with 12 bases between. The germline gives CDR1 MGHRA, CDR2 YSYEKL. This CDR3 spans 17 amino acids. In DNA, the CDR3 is TGCGCCAGCAGCCAAGATACCGGGTTGCTAGCCAAAAACATTCAGTACTTC. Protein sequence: CASSQDTGLLAKNIQYF.

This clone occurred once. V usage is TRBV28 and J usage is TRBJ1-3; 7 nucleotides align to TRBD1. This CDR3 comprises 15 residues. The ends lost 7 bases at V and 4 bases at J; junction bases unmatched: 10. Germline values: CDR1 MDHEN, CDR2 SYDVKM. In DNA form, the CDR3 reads TGTGCCAGCACTGAGGGAGGGGGCGCCGGAAACACCATATATTTT. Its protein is CASTEGGGAGNTIYF.

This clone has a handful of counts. The CDR3 nucleotides are TGTGCCAGCAGTGACTCCCCCTTGGGGAATTCACCCCTCCACTTT. It codes for CASSDSPLGNSPLHF. V and J are TRBV6-4 and TRBJ1-6; D not resolved. Trimming shortened V by 0 bases and J by 7 bases, and 10 bases separated the two germline ends. The CDR3 is made up of 15 amino acids. Germline-derived CDR1 and CDR2 are MRHNA and SNTAGT.

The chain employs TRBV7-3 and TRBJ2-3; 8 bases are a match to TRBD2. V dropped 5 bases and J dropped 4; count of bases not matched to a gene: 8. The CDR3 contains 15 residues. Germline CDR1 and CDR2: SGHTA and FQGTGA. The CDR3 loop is CASSARGVSADTQYF. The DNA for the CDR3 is TGTGCCAGCAGCGCGCGGGGGGTCTCCGCAGATACGCAGTATTTT.

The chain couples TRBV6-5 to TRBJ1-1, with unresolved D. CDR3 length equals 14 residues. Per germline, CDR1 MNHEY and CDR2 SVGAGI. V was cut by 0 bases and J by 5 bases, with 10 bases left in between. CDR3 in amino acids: CASSYSVHRTEAFF. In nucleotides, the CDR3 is TGTGCCAGCAGTTACTCGGTACATCGGACTGAAGCTTTCTTT.

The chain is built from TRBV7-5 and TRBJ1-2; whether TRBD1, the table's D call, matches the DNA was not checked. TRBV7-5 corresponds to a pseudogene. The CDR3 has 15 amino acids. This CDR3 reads CVRSYDRVSDYGYTF. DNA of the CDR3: TGTGTCAGAAGCTACGACAGGGTCAGCGACTATGGCTACACCTTC.

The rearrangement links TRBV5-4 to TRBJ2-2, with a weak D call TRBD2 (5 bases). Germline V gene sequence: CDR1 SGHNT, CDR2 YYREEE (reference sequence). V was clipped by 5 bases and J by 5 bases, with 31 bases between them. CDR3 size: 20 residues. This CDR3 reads CASRPHGSSLRLLGTGELFF. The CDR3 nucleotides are TGTGCCAGCAGACCACATGGGTCTAGCCTCCGACTTCTGGGAACCGGGGAGCTGTTTTTT.

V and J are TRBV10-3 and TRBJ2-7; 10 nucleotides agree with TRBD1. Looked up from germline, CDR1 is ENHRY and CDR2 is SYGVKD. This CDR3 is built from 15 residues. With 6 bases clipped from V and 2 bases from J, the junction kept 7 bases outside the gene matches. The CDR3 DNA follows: TGTGCCATCAGGGGGGACAGGGGCGAGACCTACGAGCAGTACTTC. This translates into CAIRGDRGETYEQYF.

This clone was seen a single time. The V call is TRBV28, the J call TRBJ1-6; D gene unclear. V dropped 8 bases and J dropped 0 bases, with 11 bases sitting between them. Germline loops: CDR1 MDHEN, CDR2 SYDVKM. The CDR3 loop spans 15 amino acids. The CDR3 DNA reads TGTGCCAGCGGTGATCTAAGCTCCTATAATTCACCCCTCCACTTT. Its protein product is CASGDLSSYNSPLHF.

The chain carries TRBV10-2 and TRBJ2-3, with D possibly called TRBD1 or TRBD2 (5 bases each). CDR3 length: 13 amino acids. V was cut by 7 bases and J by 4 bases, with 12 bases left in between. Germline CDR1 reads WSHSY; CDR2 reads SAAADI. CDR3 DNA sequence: TGCGCCAGCATGTCATCGGGGCCAGATACGCAGTATTTT. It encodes CASMSSGPDTQYF.

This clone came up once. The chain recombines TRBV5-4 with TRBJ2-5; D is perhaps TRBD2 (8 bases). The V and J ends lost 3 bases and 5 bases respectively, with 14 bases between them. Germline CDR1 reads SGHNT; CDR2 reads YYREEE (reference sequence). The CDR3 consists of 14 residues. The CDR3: CASSSGGGKETQYF. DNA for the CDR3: TGTGCCAGCAGCTCGGGAGGGGGCAAGGAGACCCAGTACTTC.

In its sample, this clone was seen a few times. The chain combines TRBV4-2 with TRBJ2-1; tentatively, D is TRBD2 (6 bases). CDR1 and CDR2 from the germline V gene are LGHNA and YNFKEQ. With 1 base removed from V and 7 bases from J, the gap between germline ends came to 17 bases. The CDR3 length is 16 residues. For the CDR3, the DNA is TGTGCCAGCAGCCAAGTTCATGCGGGGTCGGTGAATGAGCAGTTCTTC. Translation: CASSQVHAGSVNEQFF.

Written as DNA, the CDR3 is TGTGCCATCAGTGAGGGGGAGGAGAGTGGCTACACCTTC. Its translation is CAISEGEESGYTF. The chain recombines TRBV10-3 with TRBJ1-2; the D is unclear. The CDR3 covers 13 residues. CDR1 is ENHRY, CDR2 SYGVKD, per germline. V was trimmed by 2 bases and J by 7 bases, leaving 11 bases between them.

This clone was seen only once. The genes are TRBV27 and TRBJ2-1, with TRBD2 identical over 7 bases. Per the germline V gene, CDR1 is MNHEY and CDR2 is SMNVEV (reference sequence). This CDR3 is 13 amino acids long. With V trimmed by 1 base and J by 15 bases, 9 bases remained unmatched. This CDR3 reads CASSLWSAGVTFF. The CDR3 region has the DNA TGTGCCAGCAGTTTATGGTCGGCGGGAGTAACGTTCTTC.

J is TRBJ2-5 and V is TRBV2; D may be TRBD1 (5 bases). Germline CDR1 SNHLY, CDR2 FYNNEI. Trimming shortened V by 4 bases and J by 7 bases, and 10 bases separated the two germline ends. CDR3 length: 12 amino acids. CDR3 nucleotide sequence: TGTGCCAGCAGTGCCACAGGTGGGACCCAGTACTTC. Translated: CASSATGGTQYF.

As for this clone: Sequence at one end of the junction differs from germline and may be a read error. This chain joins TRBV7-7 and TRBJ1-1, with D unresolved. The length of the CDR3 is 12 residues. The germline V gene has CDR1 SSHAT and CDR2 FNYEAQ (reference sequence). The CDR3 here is CASSQRCPEAFF. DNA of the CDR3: TGTGCTAGCAGCCAGAGGTGCCCTGAAGCTTTCTTT.

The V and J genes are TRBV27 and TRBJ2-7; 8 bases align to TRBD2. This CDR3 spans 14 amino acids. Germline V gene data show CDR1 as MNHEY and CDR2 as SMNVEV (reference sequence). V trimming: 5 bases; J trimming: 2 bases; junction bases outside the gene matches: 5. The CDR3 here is CASSEASGPYEQYF. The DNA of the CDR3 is TGTGCCAGCAGTGAGGCTAGCGGGCCCTACGAGCAGTACTTC.

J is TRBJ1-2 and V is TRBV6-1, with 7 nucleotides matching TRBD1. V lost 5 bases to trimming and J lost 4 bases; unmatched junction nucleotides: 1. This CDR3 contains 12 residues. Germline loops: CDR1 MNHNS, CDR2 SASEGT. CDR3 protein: CASSTGAYGYTF. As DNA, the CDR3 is TGTGCCAGCAGTACAGGGGCCTATGGCTACACCTTC.